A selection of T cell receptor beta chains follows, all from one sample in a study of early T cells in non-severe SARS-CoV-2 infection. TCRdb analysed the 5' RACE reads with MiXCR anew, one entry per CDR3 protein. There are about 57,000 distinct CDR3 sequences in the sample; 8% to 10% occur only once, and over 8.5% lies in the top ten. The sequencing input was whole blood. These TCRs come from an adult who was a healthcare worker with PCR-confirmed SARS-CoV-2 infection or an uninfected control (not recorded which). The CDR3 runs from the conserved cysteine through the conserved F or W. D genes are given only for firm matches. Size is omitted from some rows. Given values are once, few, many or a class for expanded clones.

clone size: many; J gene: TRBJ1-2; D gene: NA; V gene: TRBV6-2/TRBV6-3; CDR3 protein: CASSYRRGENYGYTF; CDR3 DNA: TGTGCCAGCAGTTATCGCCGCGGGGAGAACTATGGCTACACCTTC
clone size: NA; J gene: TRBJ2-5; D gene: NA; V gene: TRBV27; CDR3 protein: CASSSPLAQYF; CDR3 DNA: TGTGCCAGCAGTTCCCCCCTGGCCCAGTACTTC
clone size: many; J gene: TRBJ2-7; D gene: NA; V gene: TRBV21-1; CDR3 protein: CASSATGTGGPEQYF; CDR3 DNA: TGTGCCAGCAGCGCGACCGGGACAGGGGGGCCCGAGCAGTACTTC
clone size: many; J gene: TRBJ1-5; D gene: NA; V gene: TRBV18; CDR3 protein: CASSPSGSSNQPQHF; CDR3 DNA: TGTGCCAGCTCACCATCGGGGTCAAGCAATCAGCCCCAGCATTTT
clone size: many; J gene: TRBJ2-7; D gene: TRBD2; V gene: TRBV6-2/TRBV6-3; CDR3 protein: CASSPPGGYEQYF; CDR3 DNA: TGTGCCAGCAGTCCTCCGGGGGGGTACGAGCAGTACTTC
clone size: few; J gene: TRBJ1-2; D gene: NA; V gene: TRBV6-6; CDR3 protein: CASRQLANYGYTF; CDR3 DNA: TGTGCCAGCCGACAGTTAGCTAACTATGGCTACACCTTC
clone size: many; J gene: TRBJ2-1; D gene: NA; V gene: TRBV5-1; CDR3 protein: CASWGSANEQFF; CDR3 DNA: TGCGCCAGCTGGGGCAGCGCTAATGAGCAGTTCTTC
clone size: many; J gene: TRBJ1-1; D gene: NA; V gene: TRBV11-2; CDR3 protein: CASSFGDSTEAFF; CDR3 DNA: TGTGCCAGCAGCTTCGGGGATAGCACTGAAGCTTTCTTT
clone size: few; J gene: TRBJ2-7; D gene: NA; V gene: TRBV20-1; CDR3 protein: CSALHLTRSYEQYF; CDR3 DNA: TGCAGTGCTCTCCACCTTACCCGCTCCTACGAGCAGTACTTC
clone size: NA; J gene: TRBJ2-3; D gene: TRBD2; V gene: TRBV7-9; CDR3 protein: CASSLARLAGRPDTQYF; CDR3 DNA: TGTGCCAGCAGCTTAGCGAGACTAGCGGGACGGCCAGATACGCAGTATTTT
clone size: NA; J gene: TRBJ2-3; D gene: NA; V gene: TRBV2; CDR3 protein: CATWGYGTDTQYF; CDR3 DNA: TGTGCCACCTGGGGTTACGGCACAGATACGCAGTATTTT
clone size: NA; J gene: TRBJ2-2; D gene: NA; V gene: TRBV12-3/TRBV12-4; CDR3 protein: CASSLSPGPLNTGELFF; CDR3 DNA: TGTGCCAGCAGTTTATCGCCGGGACCCTTGAACACCGGGGAGCTGTTTTTT
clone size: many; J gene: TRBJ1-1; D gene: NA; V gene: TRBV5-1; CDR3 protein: CASSPLGGWNTEAFF; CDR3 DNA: TGCGCCAGCAGTCCGTTGGGCGGATGGAACACTGAAGCTTTCTTT
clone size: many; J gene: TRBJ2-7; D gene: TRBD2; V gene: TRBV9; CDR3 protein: CASSVATSGYEQYF; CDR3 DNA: TGTGCCAGCAGCGTAGCGACTAGCGGGTACGAGCAGTACTTC